A selection of T cell receptor beta chains follows, all from one sample in a study of cytomegalovirus exposure and HLA in healthy donors. Sequenced by immunoSEQ multiplex PCR; TCRdb stores in-frame clones only, minus some. The sample includes tens of thousands of clones, less than 80% of them seen just once. The source material was PBMCs. All receptors derive from a woman in her forties in good health and CMV-seronegative. CDR3s include the opening cysteine and the closing phenylalanine or tryptophan. The D gene is left open where the match is weak. Clone sizes are given selectively: once, few, many, or a class where the clone is expanded.

j_gene	len	v_gene	abundance	d_gene	CDR3aa	CDR3nt
TRBJ1-2	13	TRBV28	once	.	CASSFPTRSGYTF	TGTGCCAGCAGTTTCCCCACAAGGAGTGGCTACACCTTC
TRBJ2-1	14	TRBV9	.	TRBD2	CASSPQGLAGARVF	TGTGCCAGCAGCCCCCAGGGACTAGCGGGAGCTCGGGTCTTC
TRBJ2-7	16	TRBV14	few	.	CASSQDPPGPFREQYF	TGTGCCAGCAGCCAAGATCCGCCAGGGCCTTTTCGCGAGCAGTACTTC
TRBJ2-1	16	TRBV7-2	.	.	CASSLLSGLSYNEQFF	TGTGCCAGCAGCTTACTTTCAGGCCTATCCTACAATGAGCAGTTCTTC
TRBJ2-2	15	TRBV2	few	TRBD2	CASSEQAGRTGELFF	TGTGCCAGCAGTGAACAAGCGGGGCGTACCGGGGAGCTGTTTTTT
TRBJ2-7	13	TRBV28	.	.	CASSPPGRAQQYF	TGTGCCAGCAGCCCTCCGGGGAGAGCTCAGCAGTACTTC
TRBJ2-7	15	TRBV28	.	TRBD1	CASSLLGTDDYEQYF	TGTGCCAGCAGTTTATTGGGGACAGATGACTACGAGCAGTACTTC
TRBJ1-3	14	TRBV9	.	.	CASSVGIVGNTIYF	TGTGCCAGCAGCGTAGGAATAGTTGGAAACACCATATATTTT
TRBJ2-3	18	TRBV11-3	.	.	CASSLLPGLPGGTDTQYF	TGTGCCAGCAGCTTATTGCCGGGACTCCCAGGCGGCACAGATACGCAGTATTTT
TRBJ1-1	16	TRBV5-4	.	.	CASSLGVGGMNTEAFF	TGTGCCAGCAGCTTGGGGGTGGGGGGGATGAACACTGAAGCTTTCTTT
TRBJ2-1	15	TRBV29-1	.	TRBD2	CSVEDALAGINEQFF	TGCAGCGTTGAAGACGCACTAGCGGGAATCAATGAGCAGTTCTTC
TRBJ1-5	13	TRBV28	few	.	CASSEAGNQPQHF	TGTGCCAGCAGTGAGGCGGGTAATCAGCCCCAGCATTTT
TRBJ2-1	15	TRBV28	few	.	CASSGAGGPYNEQFF	TGTGCCAGCAGTGGGGCTGGCGGCCCCTACAATGAGCAGTTCTTC
TRBJ1-1	16	TRBV7-3	.	TRBD1	CASSLNPMGQGTEAFF	TGTGCCAGCAGCTTAAACCCCATGGGACAGGGGACTGAAGCTTTCTTT
TRBJ2-3	13	TRBV29-1	.	.	CSVFRGYTDTQYF	TGCAGCGTTTTTCGGGGGTACACAGATACGCAGTATTTT
TRBJ1-2	13	TRBV18	.	.	CASSPGGGYGYTF	TGTGCCAGCTCCCCCGGGGGAGGCTATGGCTACACCTTC